The 22 T cell receptor beta chains reported below all come from one sample, sequenced in a study of shared clonotypes between healthy human individuals. The method was immunoSEQ multiplex PCR; TCRdb's version includes in-frame clones alone and lacks a portion of them. The sample includes about 1.5 million clones, 95% to 99% seen only once; the top ten take about 0.42%. The material sequenced was naive CD4+ T cells sorted from blood. The subset: CD45RA+ positively selected. The origin of the receptors is a man under 40 in good health.

This clone has only one observation. Other DNA sequences of this sample code for an identical CDR3. CDR3 nucleotides: TGCAGCGTAGAGGGACAGGTGAACACTGAAGCTTTCTTT. Protein: CSVEGQVNTEAFF. The chain couples TRBV29-1 to TRBJ1-1; the match to TRBD1 covers 8 bases. The V segment lost 6 bases and the J segment 0 bases; nucleotides outside the gene matches: 3. The length of the CDR3 is 13 residues. Germline CDR1 is SQVTM and CDR2 is ANQGSEA.

This sequence joins TRBV6-1 and TRBJ2-3; no reliable D call. V lost 5 bases, J lost 0 bases, and 9 bases lay in between. Germline CDR1 is MNHNS and CDR2 is SASEGT. This CDR3 has 14 residues. The CDR3 sequence is CASSRGPSTDTQYF. In nucleotides, the CDR3 is TGTGCCAGCAGTCGTGGACCGAGCACAGATACGCAGTATTTT.

The chain combines TRBV7-6 with TRBJ2-2; TRBD2 agrees at 10 bases. V trimming: 5 bases; J trimming: 2 bases; junction bases outside the gene matches: 2. The germline CDR1 and CDR2 sequences are SGHVS and FNYEAQ. The CDR3 totals 15 residues. The CDR3 is CASSTSGTNTGELFF. CDR3 nucleotides: TGTGCCAGCAGCACTAGCGGGACTAACACCGGGGAGCTGTTTTTT.

Of note for this clone: This same CDR3 is encoded by further DNA sequences in the sample. The chain is built from TRBV18 and TRBJ2-7; 13 bases map to TRBD2. CDR3 length: 15 amino acids. In germline, CDR1 is KGHSH, CDR2 LQKENI. J gave up 3 bases and V 2 bases, and 1 base lay outside the gene matches. The CDR3, as DNA: TGTGCCAGCTCACCAGGACTAGCGGGAGTCTACGAGCAGTACTTC. Residues: CASSPGLAGVYEQYF.

This chain connects TRBV11-2 to TRBJ2-1; 11 bases agree with TRBD2. The germline gives CDR1 SGHAT, CDR2 FQNNGV. The CDR3 is made up of 17 amino acids. V dropped 7 bases and J dropped 7; count of bases not matched to a gene: 15. The CDR3 spells CASNNPQGLAERNEQFF. CDR3 DNA sequence: TGTGCCAGCAACAATCCCCAGGGACTAGCGGAACGTAATGAGCAGTTCTTC.

This clone is a singleton in its sample. This rearrangement joins TRBV6-5 to TRBJ2-7, with 8 bases that match TRBD2. The V gene's germline CDR1 is MNHEY and CDR2 SVGAGI. Unmatched junction bases numbered 4, after V lost 9 bases and J lost 6 bases. The CDR3 consists of 11 residues. The CDR3: CASHGGVEQYF. CDR3 bases: TGTGCCAGTCACGGGGGGGTCGAGCAGTACTTC.

The V call is TRBV7-2, the J call TRBJ2-1; 16 nucleotides agree with TRBD2. CDR1 is SGHTA, CDR2 FQGNSA, per germline. This CDR3 has 18 amino acids. J lost 5 bases, V lost 4 bases, and 8 bases had no gene match. The CDR3 here is CASSSTGLAGGPHNEQFF. The CDR3 DNA reads as TGTGCCAGCAGCTCGACGGGACTAGCGGGAGGGCCACACAATGAGCAGTTCTTC.

The chain joins TRBV7-2 to TRBJ2-7; 7 bases fit TRBD2. Germline-derived CDR1 and CDR2 are SGHTA and FQGNSA. The CDR3 is 16 residues long. Losses at the gene ends were 5 bases for V and 2 bases for J; bases not matched to a gene: 12. Written as DNA, the CDR3 is TGTGCCAGCAGCCTCCCGGGACTAACCTTTCCCTACGAGCAGTACTTC. Protein product: CASSLPGLTFPYEQYF.

This chain links TRBV29-1 with TRBJ2-7, with TRBD2 matching 7 bases. The CDR3 is 13 amino acids. Germline-derived CDR1 and CDR2 are SQVTM and ANQGSEA. With V trimmed by 7 bases and J by 7 bases, 13 bases remained unmatched. CDR3 protein: CSAGGVLSYEQYF. CDR3 nucleotides: TGCAGCGCTGGGGGGGTCCTGTCGTATGAGCAGTACTTC.

V is TRBV2 and J is TRBJ2-7; the D gene is possibly TRBD2 (6 bases). Germline CDR1 reads SNHLY; CDR2 reads FYNNEI. CDR3 length: 14 residues. Trimming removed 4 bases from V and 4 bases from J, with 14 bases in between. Here the CDR3 reads CASSGVLAAYEQYF. The CDR3 DNA reads TGTGCCAGCAGTGGGGTTTTAGCGGCTTACGAGCAGTACTTC.

This clone was observed once. The chain combines TRBV15 with TRBJ2-7, with 9 bases identical to TRBD2. The CDR3 has 15 amino acids. V shed 0 bases and J 3 bases; nucleotides not matched to a gene: 3. Germline CDR1 and CDR2: LNHNV and YYDKDF (reference sequence). The CDR3 DNA sequence: TGTGCCACCAGCAGAGAGTATAGCGGGAGCTACGAGCAGTACTTC. It codes for CATSREYSGSYEQYF.

This chain uses TRBV4-1 with TRBJ2-1; no definite D call. The V gene lost 0 bases and the J gene lost 7 bases, with 4 bases spanning the gap. Per the germline V gene, CDR1 is MGHRA and CDR2 is YSYEKL. CDR3 length equals 12 residues. The CDR3 region has the DNA TGCGCCAGCAGCCAAGAAGGTAATGAGCAGTTCTTC. Translating gives CASSQEGNEQFF.

The chain recombines TRBV5-1 with TRBJ2-1; 10 bases map to TRBD2. CDR3 length equals 15 residues. J lost 12 bases, V lost 0 bases, and 9 bases had no gene match. Germline values: CDR1 SGHRS, CDR2 YFSETQ. This CDR3 is CASSLEAGGLFGQFF. The DNA of the CDR3 is TGCGCCAGCAGCTTGGAAGCGGGAGGGCTTTTTGGGCAGTTCTTC.

The rearrangement links TRBV7-9 to TRBJ2-2, with 10 bases matching TRBD2. Germline V CDR1 and CDR2: SEHNR, FQNEAQ (reference sequence). V shed 9 bases, J shed 5 bases, and the junction held 15 bases outside the gene matches. This CDR3 has 17 amino acids. The CDR3 DNA sequence: TGTGCCAGAGGAACTAGCGGGATTCCCTTTTTTACCGGGGAGCTGTTTTTT. Amino acid sequence: CARGTSGIPFFTGELFF.

Written as DNA, the CDR3 is TGTGCCAGCTCACCACTTGGACAGGCAGGGCGGCAGCCCCAGCATTTT. It codes for CASSPLGQAGRQPQHF. The V and J genes are TRBV18 and TRBJ1-5; 7 nucleotides line up with TRBD1. This CDR3 is 16 amino acids long. Germline values: CDR1 KGHSH, CDR2 LQKENI. V shed 1 base, J shed 7 bases, and the junction held 10 bases outside the gene matches.

The chain recombines TRBV6-5 with TRBJ2-1; the D gene is possibly TRBD1 (7 bases). Germline CDR1 reads MNHEY; CDR2 reads SVGAGI. The CDR3 runs to 14 residues. V gave up 8 bases and J gave up 2 bases, with 13 bases separating them. The CDR3, as DNA: TGTGCCAGCCGGAGGGGGCAGGCCTACAATGAGCAGTTCTTC. Its translation: CASRRGQAYNEQFF.

This clone was counted a single time. The chain couples TRBV5-5 to TRBJ2-7; D may be TRBD1 (6 bases). The CDR3 sequence is 16 residues long. The V end lost 0 bases, the J end lost 3 bases, and 16 bases lay between the germline ends. Germline V gene lookup returns CDR1 SGHKS and CDR2 YYEKEE (reference sequence). The CDR3 coding sequence is TGTGCCAGCAGCTTGGCCCCTGGGACAAACCTCTACGAGCAGTACTTC. It yields the protein CASSLAPGTNLYEQYF.

The CDR3: CASNAGTNTIYF. DNA for the CDR3: TGTGCCAGCAACGCGGGTACAAACACCATATATTTT. The J gene is TRBJ1-3, the V gene TRBV25-1; D unclear. This CDR3 has 12 residues. Germline lookup yields CDR1 MGHDK and CDR2 SYGVNS. V lost 7 bases and J lost 6, with 10 bases in between.

Comment on this clone: In the same sample, other DNA sequences code for this CDR3. The chain combines TRBV19 with TRBJ1-5; D unclear. This CDR3 has 15 amino acids. Germline assignment: CDR1 LNHDA and CDR2 SQIVND (reference sequence). Trimming removed 2 bases from V and 1 base from J, with 9 bases in between. In nucleotides, the CDR3 is TGTGCCAGTAGTATAAGCGGGCCGAGCAATCAGCCCCAGCATTTT. As protein: CASSISGPSNQPQHF.

This chain links TRBV14 with TRBJ2-1, with D possibly being TRBD2 (6 bases). The germline V gene has CDR1 SGHDN and CDR2 FVKESK. The V end was cut by 3 bases, the J end by 4 bases, with 13 bases between. The CDR3 runs to 15 residues. The CDR3 DNA is TGTGCCAGCAGCCAGGGGACTCCCGCATACAATGAGCAGTTCTTC. This codes for CASSQGTPAYNEQFF.

The rearrangement joins TRBV5-1 to TRBJ2-1; 13 bases match TRBD2. V shed 6 bases, J shed 8 bases, and the junction held 14 bases outside the gene matches. This CDR3 is built from 17 residues. Germline CDR1 and CDR2: SGHRS and YFSETQ. The CDR3 nucleotides are TGCGCCAGCACCGACCCCGGACTAGCGGGAGTACGGGATGAGCAGTTCTTC. This encodes CASTDPGLAGVRDEQFF. Filled out from reference TRBV5-1 and TRBJ2-1, the complete variable domain reads KAGVTQTPRYLIKTRGQQVTLSCSPISGHRSVSWYQQTPGQGLQFLFEYFSETQRNKGNFPGRFSGRQFSNSRSEMNVSTLELGDSALYLCASTDPGLAGVRDEQFFGPGTRLTVL.

This chain connects TRBV4-3 to TRBJ2-7, with D tentatively TRBD1 (5 bases). V lost 3 bases to trimming and J lost 3 bases, with 15 bases between them. The germline CDR1 and CDR2 sequences are LGHNA and YSLEER. The CDR3 sequence is 15 residues long. CDR3 residues: CASSQGLERGYEQYF. In nucleotides, the CDR3 is TGCGCCAGCAGCCAGGGGCTCGAAAGGGGCTACGAGCAGTACTTC.